Here is one TCR beta chain with its context. Antigen: not known. RNA transcripts were the template for amplifying TCR beta CDR3 regions. HTBI primers were the set used in a first-round RT-PCR of the TCR CDR3. Via MiXCR, TCRdb re-called the multiplex PCR reads, giving one row per CDR3 protein. There are 200,000 to 300,000 distinct CDR3 sequences in the sample; over 20% occur only once, and roughly 35% lies in the top ten. This entry belongs to a study of T cells in Graves' hyperthyroidism and ophthalmopathy. At least 3 on the Clinical Activity Score was recorded for ophthalmopathy patients, who also had NOSPECS grade at least 4 and duration under 3 months. Clinicians diagnosed patients from clinical symptoms, serum thyroxine and TRAb, thyroid ultrasound and orbital computed tomography. General observations from the study: Most thyroid clonotypes with frequency above 0.001 were detected in blood.

The TCR originated in a woman aged 40 to 50 with Graves' ophthalmopathy. Sequenced sample: blood.

This chain's CDR3 is CASSLVAWQTQYF. The CDR3 nucleotides are TGTGCCAGCAGTTTAGTCGCGTGGCAGACCCAGTACTTC. The chain is built from TRBV12-3 or TRBV12-4 and TRBJ2-5; D ambiguous. The CDR3 loop spans 13 amino acids. Deletions cut 1 base from V and 6 bases from J, with 9 bases between.